The clone carrying this T cell receptor beta chain has just a few counts. Its antigen is not identified. This entry is derived from a study of PD-1 blockade in mismatch repair-deficient tumors. Whole-study context: Enrolled about 2013-2016, patients had progressing, pretreated mismatch repair-deficient cancers of about a dozen types. General observations from the study: After pembrolizumab, tumor-resident clones rose rapidly, then generally contracted before radiologic responses.

The CDR3 consists of 14 residues. Trimming stripped 1 base from V and 2 bases from J, with 9 bases between. The germline CDR1 and CDR2 sequences are GTSNPN and SVGIG (reference sequence). The table came from immunoSEQ multiplex PCR; TCRdb's copy has only in-frame clones and leaves some out. The sample has some 66,000 clones; roughly 88% are singletons. Mismatch repair deficiency was confirmed in all patients, by PCR or immunohistochemistry. TCR sequencing covered three patients who responded to pembrolizumab. This chain connects TRBV30 to TRBJ1-5; possibly TRBD1 for D (6 bases). The receptor was isolated from an adult with mismatch repair-deficient cancer. The sample in question was peripheral blood, obtained 52 weeks after starting pembrolizumab. CDR3 bases: TGTGCCTGGAGTGGGGGGCTTGGCAATCAGCCCCAGCATTTT. Residues: CAWSGGLGNQPQHF.